This T cell receptor (beta chain) emerged from a study of identical twins (dated by TCRdb to the mid-2010s). Study-level background: The study deep-sequenced TCR alpha and beta repertoires from monozygotic twins, unrelated adults of various ages and cord blood to test whether fetal clonotypes persist. To rule out contamination, replicate twin experiments were performed at different times with different library preparation protocols. Findings and caveats that apply to the study as a whole: Abundant cord blood beta clonotypes had fewer insertions, young adult naive repertoires showed a similar but weaker trend, and memory repertoires showed no such trend. Zero-insertion analyses could be partly confounded by invariant T cells such as MAIT and iNKT, though diverse VJ usage argued against such confounding for most clonotypes. Because the same donors could not be followed over many years, conclusions were based on cross-sectional statistical analysis. In monozygotic twins, out-of-frame TCR alpha sharing was systematically underestimated by recombination models, although the models agreed with sharing between unrelated individuals. A weaker excess of twin sharing was found in beta out-of-frame sequences because the signal-to-noise ratio was lowered by fewer shared sequences. Compared with coincidental sharing between unrelated individuals, out-of-frame TCR alpha sequences shared between twins had an excess of sequences with low generation probability.

All donors were healthy Caucasians. The twin cohort consisted of three pairs of female monozygotic twins, all aged 18 to 29 years. RNA for TCR libraries was isolated from peripheral blood mononuclear cells. Compared with germline, V lacks 0 bases and J lacks 7 bases; bases without a gene match: 8. Via the germline V gene, CDR1 is SGHTA and CDR2 FQGNSA. From the cysteine through the phenylalanine, the CDR3 covers 16 amino acids. Only CDR3 DNA remains: 48 bases, in frame from the first base. The library came from 5' RACE. The run used an Illumina HiSeq 2000. Template switching introduced a universal primer binding site; the final cDNA contained a unique molecular identifier, enabling accurate counting of TCR cDNA molecules. First-strand cDNA for TCR alpha and beta chains was synthesized from specific primers in the conserved constant-segment region. Each cDNA library was double barcoded, with a SMART-Mk sample barcode plus Illumina barcodes, to control for contamination. TruSeq adapter sequences and Illumina sample barcodes were added in two successive PCR steps. The TCR alpha and beta cDNA libraries were sequenced on the Illumina HiSeq platform using custom primers. The study's own analysis went as follows. Raw reads were processed with MiGEC to extract unique molecular identifiers, and MiXCR was used to determine CDR3 positions. Recombination models were inferred per individual with the repgenHMM and IGoR tools using an EM algorithm. Shared clonotypes were analyzed with the tcR package in R, and sharing was normalized by the product of cloneset sizes. To study raw recombination without the effects of thymic and clonal selection, out-of-frame nonproductive sequences were analyzed. TCRdb reworked the public reads: Q25 trimming with fastp, MiXCR clone assembly, productive beta chains retained. Each entry is one CDR3 protein sequence, shown with its most common DNA and genes. The authors' filters were not applied to this entry. This sample is represented by some 790,000 distinct CDR3 sequences; roughly 18% of them were singletons. The ten largest clones represent around 12% of the sample.

The table lists this clonotype with a few counts. The clone's antigen remains unknown. No base-level quality is on record; no much larger clone is a single base apart. Separately, the same data were catalogued under a study of T cells expressing NK-cell markers. Drawing on the second study: Fewer than ten donors provided sorted CD3+CD56+NKG2C+, CD3+CD56+NKG2C- and CD3+CD56-NKG2C+ T-cell subsets, whose TCR beta-chain repertoires were profiled. Most of the eight sequenced donors were HCMV-seropositive and one was HCMV-seronegative. To restrict sorting to alphabetaTCR-expressing T cells, an anti-gammadeltaTCR antibody was added in several experiments. In six donors, the dominant CD3+CD56+NKG2C+ clonotypes were found to rank among the top 10 CD8+ clonotypes and to make up 1.0-7.0% of CD8+ T cells. Those dominant clonotypes were again the most abundant among CD3+CD56-NKG2C+ cells in a handful of donors, at about 25-60.1%. Whether the expanded NKG2C-expressing T cell clones were specific for HCMV antigens remained unclear. Randomly selected healthy volunteers, three men and five women, were used as the eight sequenced donors. To determine HCMV serostatus, a commercial ELISA kit was used to detect HCMV-specific IgG in serum. For a handful of donors, unsorted PBMC were also used to sequence bulk peripheral blood T-cell repertoires. MIGEC was used to demultiplex reads and group the reads by UMI, and MiTCR was used to assemble and quantify clonotypes. Only TCR cDNA sequences supported by at least two reads were kept to exclude erroneous sequences. Downstream repertoire analysis used the tcR package, and clonotypes were matched across fractions by CDR3 nucleotide sequence plus V segment. VDJmatch was used to annotate antigen specificity against VDJdb, with one amino acid substitution allowed in CDR3.

The sample consisted of PBMCs. This clonotype was obtained from a woman aged 18-29 years in good health. The sequence joins TRBV7-2 to TRBJ2-4, and TRBD1 aligns with 8 junction nucleotides. The DNA is TGTGCCAGCAGCTTAGCGACGGACAGGGCCACCAACATTCAGTACTTC. Translated, it gives CASSLATDRATNIQYF.